These 5 T cell receptor beta chains were all obtained from the same sample, sequenced in a study of blood T cell repertoires in COVID-19. Measured with immunoSEQ multiplex PCR; TCRdb has only the in-frame clones, and not every one. The sample includes hundreds of thousands of clones, around 87% of them seen just once. Sequencing was carried out using PBMCs or T cells enriched from blood (not recorded which). The receptors were gathered from a young man who had recovered from COVID-19.

This clone has only one observation. J is TRBJ2-7 and V is TRBV29-1, with 10 nucleotides matching TRBD2. Per germline, CDR1 SQVTM and CDR2 ANQGSEA. The ends lost 7 bases at V and 3 bases at J; junction bases unmatched: 12. This CDR3 has 15 residues. The CDR3 DNA reads TGCAGCGCCGAACGGACTAGCGGAGTAGTCTACGAGCAGTACTTC. Protein product: CSAERTSGVVYEQYF.

This clone was seen a few times. This chain links TRBV7-9 with TRBJ1-2, with TRBD1 matching over 9 bases. The V segment lost 7 bases and the J segment 6 bases; nucleotides outside the gene matches: 12. Germline V gene data show CDR1 as SEHNR and CDR2 as FQNEAQ (reference sequence). CDR3 length equals 15 residues. The chain's CDR3 is CASIRLGHRGHGYTF. DNA for the CDR3: TGTGCCAGCATCCGGTTGGGGCACAGGGGGCATGGCTACACCTTC. Together with reference TRBV7-9 and TRBJ1-2, the CDR3 gives the full variable domain: DTGVSQNPRHKITKRGQNVTFRCDPISEHNRLYWYRQTLGQGPEFLTYFQNEAQLEKSRLLSDRFSAERPKGSFSTLEIQRTEQGDSAMYLCASIRLGHRGHGYTFGSGTRLTVV.

The J gene is TRBJ2-7, the V gene TRBV18; 10 bases fit TRBD1. CDR1 KGHSH and CDR2 LQKENI come from the germline V gene. Germline trimming cut 3 bases from V and 2 bases from J; bases unmatched to any gene: 7. There are 16 residues in the CDR3. The chain's CDR3 is CASSPPGTGVTYEQYF. The CDR3 nucleotides are TGTGCCAGCTCACCGCCTGGGACAGGGGTGACCTACGAGCAGTACTTC.

The V and J genes are TRBV6-5 and TRBJ2-7, with TRBD2 matching over 8 bases. CDR1 is MNHEY, CDR2 SVGAGI, per germline. Trimming took 6 bases from V and 2 from J; bases not matched to a gene: 6. There are 14 residues in the CDR3. The CDR3 DNA follows: TGTGCCAGCAGACGCCAGCGGGAGCCCTACGAGCAGTACTTC. Residues: CASRRQREPYEQYF.

The chain employs TRBV9 and TRBJ2-3; D is unresolved. The germline gives CDR1 SGDLS, CDR2 YYNGEE. V was pared by 1 base and J by 1 base, with 10 bases between. The CDR3 sequence is 15 residues long. The CDR3 nucleotides read TGTGCCAGCAGCGTATCTACCCGAGGCACAGATACGCAGTATTTT. Protein sequence: CASSVSTRGTDTQYF.